One T cell receptor beta chain is described in this entry. At one end, the junction sequence differs from germline, possibly due to a read error. This entry is derived from a study of cytomegalovirus exposure and HLA in healthy donors. PCR involved 60 Vbeta and 13 Jbeta primers. Repertoires were generated with immunoSEQ multiplex PCR, while TCRdb's copy carries only in-frame clones and drops some. The sample yields over 65,000 clones, roughly 80% seen once. Germline CDR1 and CDR2: MGHRA and YSYEKL. This CDR3 is built from 17 residues. The receptor was derived from a man aged 35 to 55 in good health and CMV-seronegative. Sequenced material: PBMCs. This chain joins TRBV4-1 and TRBJ1-3; TRBD1 aligns across 9 bases. CDR3 residues: CGSSQYSTGGIGNTIYF. CDR3 bases: TGCGGCAGCAGCCAATACTCGACAGGGGGGATTGGAAACACCATATATTTT.